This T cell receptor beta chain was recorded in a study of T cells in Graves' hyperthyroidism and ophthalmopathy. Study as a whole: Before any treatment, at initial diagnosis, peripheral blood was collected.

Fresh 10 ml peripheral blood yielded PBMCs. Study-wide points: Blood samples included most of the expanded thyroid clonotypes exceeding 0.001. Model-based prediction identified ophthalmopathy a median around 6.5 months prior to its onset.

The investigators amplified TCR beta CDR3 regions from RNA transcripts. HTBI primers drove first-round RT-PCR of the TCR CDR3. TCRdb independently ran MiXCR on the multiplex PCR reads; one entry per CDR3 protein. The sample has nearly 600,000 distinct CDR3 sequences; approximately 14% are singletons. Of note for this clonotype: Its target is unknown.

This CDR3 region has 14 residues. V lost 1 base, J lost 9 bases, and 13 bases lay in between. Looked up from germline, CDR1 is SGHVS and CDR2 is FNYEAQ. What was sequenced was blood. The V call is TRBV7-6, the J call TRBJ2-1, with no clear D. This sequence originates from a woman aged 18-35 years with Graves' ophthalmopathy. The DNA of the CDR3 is TGTGCCAGCAGCTTAGGATGGGGTCGGAGTGAGCAGTTCTTC. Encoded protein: CASSLGWGRSEQFF.